This TCR beta chain stems from a study of patients and donors after allogeneic stem cell transplantation. The CDR3 loop spans 17 amino acids. Germline V gene lookup returns CDR1 LNHNV and CDR2 YYDKDF (reference sequence). Trimming took 5 bases from V and 4 from J, leaving 20 bases between them. In TCRdb, the RT-PCR reads were re-called with MiXCR into one record per CDR3 protein. The sample carries about 400,000 distinct CDR3 sequences, roughly 17% recorded once. Sequenced input: blood, either unsorted or a sorted T cell fraction (not recorded which). The rearrangement joins TRBV15 to TRBJ2-2; D is possibly TRBD1 or TRBD2 (5 bases each). This TCR came from a human donor who was either an allogeneic HSCT recipient or a stem cell or donor lymphocyte infusion donor (not recorded which). It is not recorded whose cells these are; they may come from a transplant donor. The CDR3 loop is CATSLGTGSGLTGELFF. CDR3 nucleotide sequence: TGTGCCACCAGCTTAGGGACCGGTTCGGGTCTCACCGGGGAGCTGTTTTTT.